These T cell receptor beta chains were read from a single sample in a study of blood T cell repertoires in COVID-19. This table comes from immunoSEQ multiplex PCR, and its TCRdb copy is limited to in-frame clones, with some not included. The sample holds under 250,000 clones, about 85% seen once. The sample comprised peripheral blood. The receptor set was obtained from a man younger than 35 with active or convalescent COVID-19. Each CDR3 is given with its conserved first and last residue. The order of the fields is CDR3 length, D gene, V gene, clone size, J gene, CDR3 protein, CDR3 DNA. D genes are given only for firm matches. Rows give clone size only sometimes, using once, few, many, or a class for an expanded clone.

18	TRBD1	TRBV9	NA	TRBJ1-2	CASSAHRDRDRSINGYTF	TGTGCCAGCAGCGCCCACCGGGACAGGGACCGCTCAATCAATGGCTACACCTTC
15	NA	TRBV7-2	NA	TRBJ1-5	CASSLEGHPYQPQHF	TGTGCCAGCAGCTTAGAAGGACACCCGTACCAGCCCCAGCATTTT
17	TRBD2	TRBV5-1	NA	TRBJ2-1	CASSDPRTSGRANEQFF	TGCGCCAGCAGCGACCCCCGGACTAGCGGGAGGGCCAATGAGCAGTTCTTC
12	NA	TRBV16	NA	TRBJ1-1	CASSRGALEAFF	TGTGCCAGCAGTCGCGGGGCCCTTGAAGCTTTCTTT
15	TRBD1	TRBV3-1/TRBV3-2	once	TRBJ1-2	CASSQRQGPNYGYTF	TGTGCCAGCAGCCAGAGACAGGGGCCTAACTATGGCTACACCTTC
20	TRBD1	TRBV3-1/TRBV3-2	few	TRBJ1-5	CASSQDAPRQGIVSNQPQHF	TGTGCCAGCAGCCAAGATGCTCCGCGACAGGGTATCGTTAGCAATCAGCCCCAGCATTTT
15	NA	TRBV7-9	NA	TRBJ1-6	CASSLGGVGNSPLHF	TGTGCCAGCAGCTTAGGGGGGGTAGGTAATTCACCCCTCCACTTT
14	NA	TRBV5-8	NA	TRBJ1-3	CASSPGSTGNTIYF	TGTGCCAGCAGCCCGGGGTCTACTGGAAACACCATATATTTT
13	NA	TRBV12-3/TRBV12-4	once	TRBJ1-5	CASSFSSNQPQHF	TGTGCCAGCAGTTTTAGTAGCAATCAGCCCCAGCATTTT
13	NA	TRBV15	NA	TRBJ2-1	CATSRDGGPGRFF	TGTGCCACCAGCAGAGATGGGGGCCCCGGCAGGTTCTTC
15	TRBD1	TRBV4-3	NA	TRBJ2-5	CASSQRRQGEETQYF	TGCGCCAGCAGCCAACGTAGACAGGGCGAAGAGACCCAGTACTTC
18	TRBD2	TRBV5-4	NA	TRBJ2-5	CASSSPTSGGLPGETQYF	TGTGCCAGCAGCTCCCCGACTAGCGGGGGACTCCCTGGAGAGACCCAGTACTTC
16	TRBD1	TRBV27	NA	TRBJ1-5	CASSALGQGHSQPQHF	TGTGCCAGCAGTGCCCTGGGACAGGGGCACAGTCAGCCCCAGCATTTT
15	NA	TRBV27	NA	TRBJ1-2	CASSPIRTPNYGYTF	TGTGCCAGCAGTCCTATCCGGACACCGAACTATGGCTACACCTTC
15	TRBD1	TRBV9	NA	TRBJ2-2	CASSSGTGGPGELFF	TGTGCCAGCAGCTCCGGGACAGGGGGCCCCGGGGAGCTGTTTTTT
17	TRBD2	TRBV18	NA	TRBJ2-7	CASSPSSSGGKNYEQYF	TGTGCCAGCTCACCGAGTTCTAGCGGGGGGAAAAACTACGAGCAGTACTTC
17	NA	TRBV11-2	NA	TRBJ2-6	CASSLVYRETGANVLTF	TGTGCCAGCAGCTTAGTTTACCGGGAGACTGGGGCCAACGTCCTGACTTTC
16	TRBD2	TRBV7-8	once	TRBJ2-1	CASSSRRTSGDNEQFF	TGTGCCAGCAGCTCACGTCGGACTAGCGGGGACAATGAGCAGTTCTTC
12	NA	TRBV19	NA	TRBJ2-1	CATLDSLNEQFF	TGTGCCACCTTGGACAGCCTCAATGAGCAGTTCTTC
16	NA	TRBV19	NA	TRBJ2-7	CASSIGNRDPRNEQYF	TGTGCCAGTAGTATAGGAAACCGGGATCCGAGAAACGAGCAGTACTTC
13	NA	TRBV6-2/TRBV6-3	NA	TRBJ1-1	CASSYAAGTEAFF	TGTGCCAGCAGTTACGCCGCGGGCACTGAAGCTTTCTTT
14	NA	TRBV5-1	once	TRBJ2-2	CASREGTITGELFF	TGCGCCAGCAGAGAGGGGACAATCACCGGGGAGCTGTTTTTT
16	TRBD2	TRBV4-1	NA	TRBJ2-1	CASSRLAESSYNEQFF	TGCGCCAGCAGCCGACTAGCGGAGAGCTCCTACAATGAGCAGTTCTTC
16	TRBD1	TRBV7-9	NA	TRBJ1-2	CASSPSTGGGVYGYTF	TGTGCCAGCAGCCCGTCCACAGGGGGCGGTGTGTATGGCTACACCTTC
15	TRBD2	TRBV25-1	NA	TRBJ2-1	CASTPSGGRYNEQFF	TGTGCCAGCACCCCAAGCGGGGGGCGTTACAATGAGCAGTTCTTC
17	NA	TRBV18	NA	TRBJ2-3	CASSRSGAGARTDTQYF	TGTGCCAGCTCACGGAGTGGGGCTGGGGCTCGGACAGATACGCAGTATTTT
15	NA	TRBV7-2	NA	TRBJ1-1	CASSSSPVMNTEAFF	TGTGCCAGCAGCTCCTCCCCGGTCATGAACACTGAAGCTTTCTTT
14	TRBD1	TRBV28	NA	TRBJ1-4	CASTPGGRAEKLFF	TGTGCCAGCACCCCAGGGGGCCGAGCTGAAAAACTGTTTTTT
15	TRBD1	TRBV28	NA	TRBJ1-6	CASSLGWDRGSPLHF	TGTGCCAGCAGTTTAGGGTGGGACAGAGGTTCACCCCTCCACTTT
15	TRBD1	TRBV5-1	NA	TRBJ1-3	CASRRDRGPGNTIYF	TGCGCCAGCAGACGAGACAGGGGGCCTGGAAACACCATATATTTT
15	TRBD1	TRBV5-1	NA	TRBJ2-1	CASSRPGQGHNEQFF	TGCGCCAGCAGCCGACCGGGACAGGGACACAATGAGCAGTTCTTC
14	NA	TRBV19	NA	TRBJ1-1	CASSMLWRNTEAFF	TGTGCCAGTAGTATGCTGTGGAGGAACACTGAAGCTTTCTTT
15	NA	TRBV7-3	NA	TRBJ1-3	CASSHVGGSGNTIYF	TGTGCCAGCAGCCACGTGGGGGGTTCTGGAAACACCATATATTTT
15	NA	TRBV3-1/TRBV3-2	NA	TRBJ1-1	CASSQVGRGDTEAFF	TGTGCCAGCAGCCAAGTAGGGAGGGGGGACACTGAAGCTTTCTTT
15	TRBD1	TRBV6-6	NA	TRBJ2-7	CASSYGQGTSYEQYF	TGTGCCAGCAGTTACGGACAGGGAACCTCCTACGAGCAGTACTTC
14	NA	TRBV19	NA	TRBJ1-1	CASSTTVDRLKAFF	TGTGCCAGTAGCACAACAGTGGACAGATTGAAGGCTTTCTTT
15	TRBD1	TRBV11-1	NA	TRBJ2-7	CASSQMDRSSYEQYF	TGTGCCAGCAGCCAAATGGACAGGAGCTCCTACGAGCAGTACTTC
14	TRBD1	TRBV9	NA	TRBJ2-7	CASSVGQGPYEQYF	TGTGCCAGCAGCGTAGGACAGGGACCCTACGAGCAGTACTTC
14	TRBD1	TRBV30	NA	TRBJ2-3	CAWDRGRSVDTQYF	TGTGCCTGGGACAGGGGACGTTCGGTAGATACGCAGTATTTT
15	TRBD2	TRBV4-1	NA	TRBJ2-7	CASSQGGGAAYEQYF	TGCGCCAGCAGCCAAGGCGGGGGGGCCGCCTACGAGCAGTACTTC
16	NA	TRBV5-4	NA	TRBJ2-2	CASSLRRELGTGELFF	TGTGCCAGCAGCCTGAGGAGGGAGTTAGGCACCGGGGAGCTGTTTTTT
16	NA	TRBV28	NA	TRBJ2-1	CASSTRRQGYVNEQFF	TGTGCCAGCAGTACCCGACGGCAGGGCTATGTAAATGAGCAGTTCTTC
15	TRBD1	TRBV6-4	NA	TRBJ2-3	CASLGQPISTDTQYF	TGTGCCAGCCTGGGACAGCCAATTAGCACAGATACGCAGTATTTT
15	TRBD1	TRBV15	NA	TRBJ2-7	CATSDWGTGDYEQYF	TGTGCCACCAGCGATTGGGGGACAGGGGACTACGAGCAGTACTTC